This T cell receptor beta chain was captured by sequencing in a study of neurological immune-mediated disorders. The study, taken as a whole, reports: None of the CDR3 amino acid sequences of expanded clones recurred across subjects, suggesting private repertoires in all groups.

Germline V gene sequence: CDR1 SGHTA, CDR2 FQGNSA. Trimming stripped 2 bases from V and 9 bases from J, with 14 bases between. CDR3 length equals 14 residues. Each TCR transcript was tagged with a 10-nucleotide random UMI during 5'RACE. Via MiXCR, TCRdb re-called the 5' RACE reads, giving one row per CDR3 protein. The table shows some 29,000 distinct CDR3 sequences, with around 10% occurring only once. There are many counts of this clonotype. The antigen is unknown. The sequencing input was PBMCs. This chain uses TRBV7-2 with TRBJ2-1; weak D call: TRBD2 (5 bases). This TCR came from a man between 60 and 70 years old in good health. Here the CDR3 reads CASSLRPGGGEQFF. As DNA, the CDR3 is TGTGCCAGCAGCTTACGACCAGGTGGAGGTGAGCAGTTCTTC.